A selection of T cell receptor beta chains follows, all from one sample in a study of blood T cell repertoires in COVID-19. Here immunoSEQ multiplex PCR was the method, and the copy in TCRdb shows in-frame clones only, minus some. The top ten hold 3.5% to 4.5% of the sample, which has a few hundred thousand clones, roughly 89% seen once. The sample was PBMCs or T cells enriched from blood (not recorded which). The receptor set was obtained from a woman aged 18-29 years with acute COVID-19. Each CDR3 is given with its conserved first and last residue. Expanded clones are given a class, and other clones once, few, many or no size at all.

>TRBJ1-4|.|TRBV6-1
CASSEDGQVNEKLFF
>TRBJ2-7|.|TRBV3-1/TRBV3-2
CASSQPGGLYLYF
>TRBJ1-1|.|TRBV29-1
CSVEGGNRGLSTEAFF
>TRBJ2-7|.|TRBV5-6
CASSLTTGTGFSYEQYF
>TRBJ2-1|.|TRBV6-2/TRBV6-3
CASSWGSYNEQFF
>TRBJ2-1|.|TRBV19
CASSIWTNYNEQFF
>TRBJ2-7|.|TRBV6-5
CASSYSSGGFYEQYF
>TRBJ1-1|.|TRBV5-1
CASSLPGGENTEAFF
>TRBJ1-1|.|TRBV28
CASSGAELGNTEAFF
>TRBJ1-5|.|TRBV28
CASSYSNQPQHF
>TRBJ1-2|.|TRBV5-6
CASSPVYSNYGYTF
>TRBJ2-5|.|TRBV5-4
CASSPRTSGDQETQYF
>TRBJ2-1|.|TRBV2
CASNPSSGSPDEQFF
>TRBJ2-1|.|TRBV14
CASSRWGRLSYEQFF
>TRBJ1-1|.|TRBV2
CASSLGGSRTEAFF
>TRBJ1-1|.|TRBV9
CASSVLPDMNTEAFF
>TRBJ1-3|.|TRBV30
CAWRGLYSGNTIYF
>TRBJ2-1|.|TRBV28
CASIKFAQHNEQFF
>TRBJ2-7|.|TRBV7-6
CASSPGTGPAYEQYF
>TRBJ2-1|.|TRBV4-1
CASSQAGGLYNEQFF
>TRBJ2-7|.|TRBV12-3/TRBV12-4
CASSSQGYEQYF
>TRBJ2-1|few|TRBV9
CASSVGGIGNEQFF
>TRBJ1-1|.|TRBV28
CASSPGQPYTEAFF
>TRBJ2-7|.|TRBV19
CASRPSGQATYEQYF
>TRBJ1-1|.|TRBV7-9
CASSLSRAGKAFF
>TRBJ2-7|.|TRBV15
CATSRGQGGYEQYF
>TRBJ1-2|.|TRBV20-1
CSARDRGVGIF